Listed here are 27 T cell receptor beta chains from one sample, sequenced in a study of blood T cell repertoires in COVID-19. Repertoires were generated with immunoSEQ multiplex PCR, while TCRdb's copy carries only in-frame clones and drops some. Here the sample spans roughly 120,000 clones, roughly 90% being singletons. Input material: peripheral blood. These receptors originate from a man aged 45-65 years with COVID-19, enrolled during active disease.

This chain links TRBV5-1 with TRBJ2-3; maybe TRBD2 (5 bases). This CDR3 spans 15 amino acids. The V gene's germline CDR1 is SGHRS and CDR2 YFSETQ. Trimming took off 3 bases at V and 4 bases at J, with 15 bases between the two ends. CDR3 DNA sequence: TGCGCCAGCAGCTACTACGGGAACCCCCCAGATACGCAGTATTTT. This codes for CASSYYGNPPDTQYF.

The chain has TRBV15 and TRBJ2-7, with D maybe TRBD2 (6 bases). V lost 4 bases, J lost 3 bases, and 10 bases lay in between. This CDR3 is 13 amino acids long. Per germline, CDR1 LNHNV and CDR2 YYDKDF (reference sequence). The CDR3 bases are TGTGCCACCAGCACCCGGGGGATCTACGAGCAGTACTTC. It yields the protein CATSTRGIYEQYF.

The V call is TRBV10-2, the J call TRBJ1-1; no reliable D call. This CDR3 spans 13 amino acids. Germline values: CDR1 WSHSY, CDR2 SAAADI. Trimming removed 2 bases from V and 7 bases from J, with 11 bases in between. As DNA, the CDR3 is TGCGCCAGCAGTGAGCGGGTTGCTGGTGAAGCTTTCTTT. Amino acids: CASSERVAGEAFF.

The sample holds one count of this clone. The chain is built from TRBV9 and TRBJ2-1, with 10 bases lining up with TRBD1. Losses at the gene ends were 3 bases for V and 7 bases for J; bases not matched to a gene: 10. The germline gives CDR1 SGDLS, CDR2 YYNGEE. The CDR3 length is 16 residues. The CDR3 spells CASSAGPGQGKNEQFF. The CDR3 bases are TGTGCCAGCAGCGCCGGGCCGGGACAGGGGAAGAATGAGCAGTTCTTC.

The chain recombines TRBV7-3 with TRBJ1-1; D call uncertain. CDR1 and CDR2 from the germline V gene are SGHTA and FQGTGA. CDR3 length: 13 residues. V was shortened by 5 bases and J by 4 bases, with 11 bases between the two germline ends. Here the CDR3 reads CASSAQEGTEAFF. The DNA for the CDR3 is TGTGCCAGCAGCGCCCAGGAGGGCACTGAAGCTTTCTTT.

In its sample, this clone was seen once. V usage is TRBV5-1 and J usage is TRBJ1-1; D is unresolved. The CDR3 spans 14 residues. Germline CDR1 reads SGHRS; CDR2 reads YFSETQ. The V gene lost 3 bases and the J gene lost 1 base, with 10 bases spanning the gap. CDR3 region: CASSYGLQNTEAFF. DNA for the CDR3: TGCGCCAGCAGCTACGGACTTCAGAACACTGAAGCTTTCTTT. Together with reference TRBV5-1 and TRBJ1-1, the CDR3 gives the full variable domain: KAGVTQTPRYLIKTRGQQVTLSCSPISGHRSVSWYQQTPGQGLQFLFEYFSETQRNKGNFPGRFSGRQFSNSRSEMNVSTLELGDSALYLCASSYGLQNTEAFFGQGTRLTVV.

A single count supports this clone. The chain recombines TRBV6-5 with TRBJ2-2; no clear D. CDR3 size: 13 residues. The V end was cut by 5 bases, the J end by 5 bases, with 9 bases between. Germline V gives CDR1 MNHEY, CDR2 SVGAGI. CDR3 bases: TGTGCCAGCAGTACCCCCGGGACCGGGGAGCTGTTTTTT. Translation: CASSTPGTGELFF.

The chain joins TRBV6-2 or TRBV6-3 to TRBJ1-3; a possible D gene is TRBD1 (6 bases). CDR1 and CDR2 (germline): MNHEY, SVGEGT. The germline V and J ends were trimmed by 2 bases and 4 bases, with 18 bases remaining between them. The CDR3 runs 17 residues. CDR3 sequence (DNA): TGTGCCAGCAGTTACGCCCACCAGGGGCTTTGGGGAAACACCATATATTTT. Encoded protein: CASSYAHQGLWGNTIYF.

The chain links TRBV2 to TRBJ2-1; TRBD2 matches 11 bases. CDR1 and CDR2 from the germline V gene are SNHLY and FYNNEI. The J segment lost 8 bases and the V segment lost 6 bases, leaving 9 bases of the junction unmatched. The CDR3 contains 15 residues. The CDR3 nucleotides are TGTGCCAGCAGAAACGCTAGCGGGAGGAACTATGAGCAGTTCTTC. Translation: CASRNASGRNYEQFF.

The chain recombines TRBV29-1 with TRBJ2-5, with TRBD1 matching over 7 bases. After removal of 7 bases from V and 1 base from J, the junction contained 9 bases not matched to a gene. Germline assignment: CDR1 SQVTM and CDR2 ANQGSEA. The CDR3 is 14 residues long. The CDR3 DNA follows: TGCAGCGCTGAGACAGGGTTCGCCCAAGAGACCCAGTACTTC. Translated: CSAETGFAQETQYF.

The chain combines TRBV9 with TRBJ2-3; D is unclear. This CDR3 has 14 residues. Trimming pared 0 bases from V and 4 bases from J, leaving 9 bases between. The germline gives CDR1 SGDLS, CDR2 YYNGEE. The CDR3 spells CASSVAGLPDTQYF. For the CDR3, the DNA is TGTGCCAGCAGCGTAGCTGGGCTACCAGATACGCAGTATTTT. The whole variable domain, remainder taken from reference TRBV9 and TRBJ2-3, is DSGVTQTPKHLITATGQRVTLRCSPRSGDLSVYWYQQSLDQGLQFLIQYYNGEERAKGNILERFSAQQFPDLHSELNLSSLELGDSALYFCASSVAGLPDTQYFGPGTRLTVL.

The chain links TRBV10-2 to TRBJ2-5, with 13 bases fitting TRBD2. The V and J ends lost 0 bases and 7 bases, in that order; junction bases with no gene match: 8. Germline CDR1 reads WSHSY; CDR2 reads SAAADI. The CDR3 sequence is 17 residues long. Here the CDR3 reads CASSESTSGRAMGTQYF. CDR3 nucleotide sequence: TGCGCCAGCAGTGAGTCTACTAGCGGGAGGGCCATGGGGACCCAGTACTTC.

This clone has just one count. The J gene is TRBJ1-6, the V gene TRBV30; D perhaps matches TRBD1 (6 bases). V dropped 2 bases and J dropped 6 bases, with 8 bases sitting between them. The germline CDR1 and CDR2 sequences are GTSNPN and SVGIG (reference sequence). This CDR3 is 13 amino acids long. The CDR3 DNA follows: TGTGCCTGGAGTACGGACAGTAATTCACCCCTCCACTTT. Translation: CAWSTDSNSPLHF.

The rearrangement uses TRBV9 and TRBJ2-3; 11 nucleotides match TRBD2. The CDR3 extends over 17 amino acids. Germline V lookup: CDR1 SGDLS, CDR2 YYNGEE. The trim removed 0 bases at V and 4 bases at J, leaving 7 bases unmatched. This CDR3 reads CASSVGGTSGSSDTQYF. CDR3 bases: TGTGCCAGCAGCGTAGGGGGGACTAGCGGTTCGTCAGATACGCAGTATTTT.

The chain recombines TRBV7-9 with TRBJ1-1; the D gene is possibly TRBD1 (6 bases). Trimming shortened V by 2 bases and J by 5 bases, and 9 bases separated the two germline ends. The germline CDR1 and CDR2 sequences are SEHNR and FQNEAQ (reference sequence). CDR3 size: 13 residues. The CDR3 DNA is TGTGCCAGCAGCTTACAGGGGTCAACTGAAGCTTTCTTT. Amino acids: CASSLQGSTEAFF.

This clone was picked up one time. The chain combines TRBV19 with TRBJ1-5; 8 positions agree with TRBD1. The CDR3 covers 17 residues. Unmatched junction bases numbered 5, after V lost 1 base and J lost 0 bases. Germline V lookup: CDR1 LNHDA, CDR2 SQIVND (reference sequence). The CDR3 DNA is TGTGCCAGTAGTATAGCCCGGGACAGGCTTAGCAATCAGCCCCAGCATTTT. Amino acid sequence: CASSIARDRLSNQPQHF.

J is TRBJ2-5 and V is TRBV5-4; D uncertain. Trimming shortened V by 4 bases and J by 5 bases, and 9 bases separated the two germline ends. The CDR3 loop spans 12 amino acids. The germline V gene has CDR1 SGHNT and CDR2 YYREEE (reference sequence). DNA for the CDR3: TGTGCCAGCAGCGCGACTTTTGAGACCCAGTACTTC. It specifies CASSATFETQYF.

V is TRBV7-3 and J is TRBJ2-1; D possibly corresponds to TRBD2 (5 bases). Germline values: CDR1 SGHTA, CDR2 FQGTGA. Trimming took 0 bases from V and 0 from J, leaving 12 bases between them. The CDR3 covers 17 residues. This CDR3 is CASSLTVAGSSYNEQFF. DNA for the CDR3: TGTGCCAGCAGCTTAACGGTTGCTGGGAGCTCCTACAATGAGCAGTTCTTC.

The genes are TRBV4-2 and TRBJ1-5; D may be TRBD1 (5 bases). Germline loops: CDR1 LGHNA, CDR2 YNFKEQ. This CDR3 has 14 amino acids. Trimming stripped 3 bases from V and 7 bases from J, with 13 bases between. This chain's CDR3 is CASSQEQVVQPQHF. The CDR3 DNA follows: TGTGCCAGCAGCCAGGAACAGGTCGTCCAGCCCCAGCATTTT.

DNA of the CDR3: TGCAGCGTTGGGGCAGGGGACTATGGCTACACCTTC. Translated, it gives CSVGAGDYGYTF. V and J are TRBV29-1 and TRBJ1-2; tentative D call: TRBD1 (6 bases). From germline, CDR1 is SQVTM and CDR2 ANQGSEA. Trimming pared 4 bases from V and 3 bases from J, leaving 9 bases between. The CDR3 contains 12 residues.

The rearrangement uses TRBV5-4 and TRBJ2-2; 8 bases map to TRBD1. CDR3 size: 15 residues. Trimming cost V 0 bases and J 7 bases; bases outside gene matches: 5. Looked up from germline, CDR1 is SGHNT and CDR2 is YYREEE (reference sequence). CDR3 sequence: CASSLAGGGIGELFF. The CDR3 DNA reads TGTGCCAGCAGCTTGGCAGGGGGCGGTATCGGGGAGCTGTTTTTT.

The CDR3 nucleotides are TGTGCCAGCAGACTTAGCGGAACTCAAGAGACCCAGTACTTC. This encodes CASRLSGTQETQYF. The genes are TRBV5-4 and TRBJ2-5; tentatively, D is TRBD2 (6 bases). Germline loops: CDR1 SGHNT, CDR2 YYREEE (reference sequence). CDR3 length equals 14 residues. Trimming cost V 5 bases and J 2 bases, with 13 bases left between them.

CDR3 in amino acids: CASSPGTGGDEQYF. CDR3 nucleotide sequence: TGTGCCAGCAGCCCCGGGACAGGAGGCGACGAGCAGTACTTC. The chain couples TRBV27 to TRBJ2-7; 8 bases align to TRBD1. Germline lookup yields CDR1 MNHEY and CDR2 SMNVEV (reference sequence). The CDR3 runs 14 residues. The ends lost 6 bases at V and 5 bases at J; junction bases unmatched: 9.

The chain joins TRBV29-1 to TRBJ1-3, with 8 bases fitting TRBD1. Germline V gives CDR1 SQVTM, CDR2 ANQGSEA. V dropped 6 bases and J dropped 4; count of bases not matched to a gene: 14. The CDR3 is 16 residues long. In nucleotides, the CDR3 is TGCAGCGTCGCAAGGACAGGGAAACTCGGCGGAAACACCATATATTTT. Residues: CSVARTGKLGGNTIYF.

The chain recombines TRBV18 with TRBJ1-4, with D tentatively TRBD1 (6 bases). Trimming shortened V by 8 bases and J by 8 bases, and 12 bases separated the two germline ends. The CDR3 extends over 12 amino acids. Germline V gene sequence: CDR1 KGHSH, CDR2 LQKENI. The CDR3 is CASGSGGEKLFF. The CDR3 nucleotides read TGTGCCAGCGGCTCGGGGGGCGAAAAACTGTTTTTT.

V gene TRBV15 combines with J gene TRBJ2-7; 8 nucleotides line up with TRBD1. V was pared by 0 bases and J by 6 bases, with 4 bases of the junction left unmatched. Germline V gene sequence: CDR1 LNHNV, CDR2 YYDKDF (reference sequence). CDR3 length: 14 residues. The CDR3: CATSRDGQGGEQYV. The DNA of the CDR3 is TGTGCCACCAGCAGAGATGGACAGGGCGGCGAGCAGTACGTC.

The chain employs TRBV5-1 and TRBJ1-2; 9 bases fit TRBD1. CDR1 and CDR2 from the germline V gene are SGHRS and YFSETQ. There are 14 residues in the CDR3. Trimming removed 4 bases from V and 4 bases from J; junction bases left unmatched: 5. Written as DNA, the CDR3 is TGCGCCAGCAGCGTCGGACAGGGGACCTATGGCTACACCTTC. It encodes CASSVGQGTYGYTF.